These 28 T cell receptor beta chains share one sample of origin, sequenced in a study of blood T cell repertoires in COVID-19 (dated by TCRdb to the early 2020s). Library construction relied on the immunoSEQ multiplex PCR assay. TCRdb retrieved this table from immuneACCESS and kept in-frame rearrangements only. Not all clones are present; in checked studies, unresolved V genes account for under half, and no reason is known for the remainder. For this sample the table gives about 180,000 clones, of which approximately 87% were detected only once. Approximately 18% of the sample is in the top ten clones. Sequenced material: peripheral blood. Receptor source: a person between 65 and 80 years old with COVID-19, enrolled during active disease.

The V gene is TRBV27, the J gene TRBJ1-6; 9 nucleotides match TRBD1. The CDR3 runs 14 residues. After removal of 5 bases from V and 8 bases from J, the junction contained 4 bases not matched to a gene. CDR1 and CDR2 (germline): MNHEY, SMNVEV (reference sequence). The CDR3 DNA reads TGTGCCAGCAGTGAGGGACAGGGCTATTCACCCCTCCACTTT. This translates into CASSEGQGYSPLHF.

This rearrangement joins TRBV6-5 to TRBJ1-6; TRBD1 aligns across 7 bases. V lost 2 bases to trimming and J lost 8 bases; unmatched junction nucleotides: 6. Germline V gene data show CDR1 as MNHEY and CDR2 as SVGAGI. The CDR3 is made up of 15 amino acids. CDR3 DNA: TGTGCCAGCAGTTACAGGGGGCGCGGGGATTCACCCCTCCACTTT. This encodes CASSYRGRGDSPLHF.

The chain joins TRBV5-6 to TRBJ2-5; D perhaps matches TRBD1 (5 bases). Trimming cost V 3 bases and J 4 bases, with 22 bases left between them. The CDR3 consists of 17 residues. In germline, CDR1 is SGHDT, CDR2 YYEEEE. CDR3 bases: TGTGCCAGCAGCTCGAGCCAAGGGGTGGGTGGTAGAGAGACCCAGTACTTC. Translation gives CASSSSQGVGGRETQYF.

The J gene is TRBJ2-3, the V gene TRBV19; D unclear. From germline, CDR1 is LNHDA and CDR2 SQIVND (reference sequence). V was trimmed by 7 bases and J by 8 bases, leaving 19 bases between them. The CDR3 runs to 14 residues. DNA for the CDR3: TGTGCCAGTACCCCCCGACCAGTCCGCGGTACGCAGTATTTT. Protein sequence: CASTPRPVRGTQYF.

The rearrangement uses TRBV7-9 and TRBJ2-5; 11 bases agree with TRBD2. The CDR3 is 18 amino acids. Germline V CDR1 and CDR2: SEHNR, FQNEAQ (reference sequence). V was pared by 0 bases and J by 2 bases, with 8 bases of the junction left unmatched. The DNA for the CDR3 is TGTGCCAGCAGCTTAGCTAGCGGGAGGGCCTGGGGGCAAGAGACCCAGTACTTC. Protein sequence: CASSLASGRAWGQETQYF.

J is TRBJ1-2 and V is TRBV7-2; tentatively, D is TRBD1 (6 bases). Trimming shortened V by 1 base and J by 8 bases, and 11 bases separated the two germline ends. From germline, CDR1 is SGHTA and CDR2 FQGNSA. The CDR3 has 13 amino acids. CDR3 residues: CASSLGQGKGYTF. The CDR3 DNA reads TGTGCCAGCAGCTTAGGGCAGGGGAAGGGCTACACCTTC.

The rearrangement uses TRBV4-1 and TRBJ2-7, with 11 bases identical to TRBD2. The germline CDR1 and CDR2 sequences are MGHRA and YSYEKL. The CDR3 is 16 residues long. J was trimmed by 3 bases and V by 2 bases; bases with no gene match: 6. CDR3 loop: CASSQFGTSGFYEQYF. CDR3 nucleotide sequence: TGCGCCAGCAGCCAATTCGGGACTAGCGGCTTCTACGAGCAGTACTTC.

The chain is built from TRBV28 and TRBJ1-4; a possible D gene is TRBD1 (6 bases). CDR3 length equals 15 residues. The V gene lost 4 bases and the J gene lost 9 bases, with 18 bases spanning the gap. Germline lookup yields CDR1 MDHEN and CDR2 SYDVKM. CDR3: CASSSGGTGGKKLFF. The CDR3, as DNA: TGTGCCAGCAGTTCTGGGGGCACGGGAGGGAAAAAACTGTTTTTT.

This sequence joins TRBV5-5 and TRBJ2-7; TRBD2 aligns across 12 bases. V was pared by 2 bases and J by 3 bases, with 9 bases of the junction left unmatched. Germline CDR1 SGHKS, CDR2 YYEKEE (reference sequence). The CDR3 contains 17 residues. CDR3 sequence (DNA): TGTGCCAGCAGCTTACGCGTCGGACTAGCGGGACACTACGAGCAGTACTTC. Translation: CASSLRVGLAGHYEQYF.

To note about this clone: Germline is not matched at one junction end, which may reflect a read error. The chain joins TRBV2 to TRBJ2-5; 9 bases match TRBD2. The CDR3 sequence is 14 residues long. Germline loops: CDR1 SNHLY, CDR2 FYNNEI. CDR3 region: CASREAGGQETQYF. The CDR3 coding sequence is TGTGCCAGCAGAGAAGCGGGGGGCCAAGAGACCCAGTACTTC.

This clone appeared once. This chain's CDR3 is CASSDPQAGSPLHF. CDR3 sequence (DNA): TGTGCCAGCAGTGACCCCCAGGCCGGTTCACCCCTCCACTTT. The chain joins TRBV25-1 to TRBJ1-6, with D uncertain. V lost 3 bases to trimming and J lost 9 bases, with 12 bases between them. This CDR3 has 14 amino acids. Per the germline V gene, CDR1 is MGHDK and CDR2 is SYGVNS.

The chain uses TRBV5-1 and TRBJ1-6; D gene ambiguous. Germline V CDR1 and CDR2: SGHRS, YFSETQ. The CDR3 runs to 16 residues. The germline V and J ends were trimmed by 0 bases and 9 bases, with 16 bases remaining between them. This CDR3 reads CASSLALGGVISPLHF. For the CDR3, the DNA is TGCGCCAGCAGCTTGGCCCTCGGCGGAGTAATTTCACCCCTCCACTTT.

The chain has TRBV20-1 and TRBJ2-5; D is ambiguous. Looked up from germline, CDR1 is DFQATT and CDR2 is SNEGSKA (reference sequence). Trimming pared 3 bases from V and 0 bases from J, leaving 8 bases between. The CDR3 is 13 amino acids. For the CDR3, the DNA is TGCAGTGCTAGTGGAGAGTACCAAGAGACCCAGTACTTC. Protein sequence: CSASGEYQETQYF.

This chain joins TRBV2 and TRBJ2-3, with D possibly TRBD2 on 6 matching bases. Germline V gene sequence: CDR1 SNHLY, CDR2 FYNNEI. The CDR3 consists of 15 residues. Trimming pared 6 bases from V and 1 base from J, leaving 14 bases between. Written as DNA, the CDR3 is TGTGCCAGCAGCCTTCTCCGGAGGGGCACAGATACGCAGTATTTT. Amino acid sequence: CASSLLRRGTDTQYF.

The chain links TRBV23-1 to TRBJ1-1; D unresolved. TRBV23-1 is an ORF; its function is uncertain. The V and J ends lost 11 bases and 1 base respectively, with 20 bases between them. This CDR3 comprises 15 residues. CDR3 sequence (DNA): TGCGCCTGCTCACCACCCACATTTGGGAACACTGAAGCTTTCTTT. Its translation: CACSPPTFGNTEAFF.

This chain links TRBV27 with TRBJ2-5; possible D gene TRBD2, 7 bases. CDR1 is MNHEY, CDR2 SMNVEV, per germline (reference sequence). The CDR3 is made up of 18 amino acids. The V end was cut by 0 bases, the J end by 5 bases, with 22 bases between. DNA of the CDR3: TGTGCCAGCAGTTTATCCCCGATCCGACTAGGGAGGGGGGAGACCCAGTACTTC. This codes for CASSLSPIRLGRGETQYF.

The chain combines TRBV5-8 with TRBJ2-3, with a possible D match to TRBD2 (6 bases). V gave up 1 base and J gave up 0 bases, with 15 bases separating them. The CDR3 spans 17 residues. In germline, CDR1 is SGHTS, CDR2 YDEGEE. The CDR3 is CASSLSIMGGSTDTQYF. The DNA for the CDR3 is TGTGCCAGCAGCTTGTCCATTATGGGAGGTAGCACAGATACGCAGTATTTT.

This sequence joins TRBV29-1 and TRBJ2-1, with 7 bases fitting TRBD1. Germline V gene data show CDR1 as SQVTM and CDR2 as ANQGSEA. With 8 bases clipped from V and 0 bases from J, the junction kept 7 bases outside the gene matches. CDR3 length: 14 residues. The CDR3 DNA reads TGCAGCACGATGGACAGGAGCTCCTACAATGAGCAGTTCTTC. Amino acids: CSTMDRSSYNEQFF.

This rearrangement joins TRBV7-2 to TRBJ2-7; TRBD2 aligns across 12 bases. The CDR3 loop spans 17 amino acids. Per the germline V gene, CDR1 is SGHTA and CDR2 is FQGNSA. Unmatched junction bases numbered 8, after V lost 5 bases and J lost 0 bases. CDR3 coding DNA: TGTGCCAGCAGCCTCGGGACTAGCGGGCCCAGCTCCTACGAGCAGTACTTC. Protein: CASSLGTSGPSSYEQYF.

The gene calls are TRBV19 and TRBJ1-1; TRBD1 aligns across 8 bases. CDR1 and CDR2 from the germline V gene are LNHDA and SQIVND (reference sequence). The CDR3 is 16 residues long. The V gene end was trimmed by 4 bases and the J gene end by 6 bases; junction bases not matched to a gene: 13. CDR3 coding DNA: TGTGCCAGTAGTACTCCGCGGGGCAGGGGGCTTCCTGAAGCTTTCTTT. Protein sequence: CASSTPRGRGLPEAFF.

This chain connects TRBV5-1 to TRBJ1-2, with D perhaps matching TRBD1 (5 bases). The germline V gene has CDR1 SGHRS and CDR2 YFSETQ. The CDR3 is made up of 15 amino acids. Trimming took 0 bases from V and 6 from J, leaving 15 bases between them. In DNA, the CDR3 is TGCGCCAGCAGCTTGGGAGCAGGGCTAGAGGATGGCTACACCTTC. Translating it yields CASSLGAGLEDGYTF. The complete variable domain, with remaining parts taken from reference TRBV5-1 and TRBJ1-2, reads KAGVTQTPRYLIKTRGQQVTLSCSPISGHRSVSWYQQTPGQGLQFLFEYFSETQRNKGNFPGRFSGRQFSNSRSEMNVSTLELGDSALYLCASSLGAGLEDGYTFGSGTRLTVV.

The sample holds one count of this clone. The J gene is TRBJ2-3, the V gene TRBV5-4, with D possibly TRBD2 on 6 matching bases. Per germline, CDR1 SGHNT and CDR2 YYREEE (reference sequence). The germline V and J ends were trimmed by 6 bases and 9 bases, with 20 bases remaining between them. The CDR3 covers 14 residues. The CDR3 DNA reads TGTGCCAGCAAGCCATTCCGGGAGTTACAAACGCAGTATTTT. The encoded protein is CASKPFRELQTQYF. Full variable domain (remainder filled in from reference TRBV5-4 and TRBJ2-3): ETGVTQSPTHLIKTRGQQVTLRCSSQSGHNTVSWYQQALGQGPQFIFQYYREEENGRGNFPPRFSGLQFPNYSSELNVNALELDDSALYLCASKPFRELQTQYFGPGTRLTVL.

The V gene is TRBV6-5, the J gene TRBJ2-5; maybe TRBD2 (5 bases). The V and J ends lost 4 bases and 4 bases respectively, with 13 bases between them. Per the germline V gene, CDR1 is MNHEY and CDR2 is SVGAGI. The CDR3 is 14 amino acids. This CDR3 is CASSSNSGGETQYF. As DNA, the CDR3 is TGTGCCAGCAGTTCCAACAGTGGAGGAGAGACCCAGTACTTC.

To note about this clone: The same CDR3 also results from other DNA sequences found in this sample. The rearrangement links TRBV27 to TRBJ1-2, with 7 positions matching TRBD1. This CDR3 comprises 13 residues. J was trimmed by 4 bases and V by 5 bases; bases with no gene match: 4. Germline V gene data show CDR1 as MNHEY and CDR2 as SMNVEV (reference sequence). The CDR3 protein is CASSPGQFYGYTF. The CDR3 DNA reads TGTGCCAGCAGTCCGGGACAGTTCTATGGCTACACCTTC.

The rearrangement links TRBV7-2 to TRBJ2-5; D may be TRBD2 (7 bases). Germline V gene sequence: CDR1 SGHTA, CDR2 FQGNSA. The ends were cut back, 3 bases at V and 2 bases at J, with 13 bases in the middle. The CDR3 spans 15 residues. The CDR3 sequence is CASSLVGRGQETQYF. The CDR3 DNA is TGTGCCAGCAGCTTGGTGGGGAGGGGGCAAGAGACCCAGTACTTC.

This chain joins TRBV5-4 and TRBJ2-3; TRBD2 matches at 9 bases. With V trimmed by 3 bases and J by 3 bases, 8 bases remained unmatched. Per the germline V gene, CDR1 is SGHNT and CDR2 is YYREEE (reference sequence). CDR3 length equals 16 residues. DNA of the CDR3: TGTGCCAGCAGCTCGCCCGTAGCGGGGGATACAGATACGCAGTATTTT. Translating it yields CASSSPVAGDTDTQYF. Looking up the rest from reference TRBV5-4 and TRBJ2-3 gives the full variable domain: ETGVTQSPTHLIKTRGQQVTLRCSSQSGHNTVSWYQQALGQGPQFIFQYYREEENGRGNFPPRFSGLQFPNYSSELNVNALELDDSALYLCASSSPVAGDTDTQYFGPGTRLTVL.

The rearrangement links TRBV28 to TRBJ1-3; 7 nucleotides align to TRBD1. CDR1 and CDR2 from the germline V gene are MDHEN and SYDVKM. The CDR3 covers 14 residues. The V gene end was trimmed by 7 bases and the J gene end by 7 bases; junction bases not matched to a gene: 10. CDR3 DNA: TGTGCCAGCATCACGGGACAGTTCGGTAACACCATATATTTT. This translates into CASITGQFGNTIYF.

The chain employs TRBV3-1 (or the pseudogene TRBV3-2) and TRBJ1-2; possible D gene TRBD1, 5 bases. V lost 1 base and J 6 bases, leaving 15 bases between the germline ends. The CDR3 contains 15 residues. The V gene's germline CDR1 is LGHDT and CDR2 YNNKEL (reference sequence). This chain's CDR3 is CASSQAGVTLNGYTF. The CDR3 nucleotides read TGTGCCAGCAGCCAAGCGGGGGTCACCTTGAATGGCTACACCTTC.